This T cell receptor (beta chain) appears in the sequencing data of a study of tumor and adjacent non-tumor tissue in lung cancer. Turning to the study itself: About 4.17 million productive TCRbeta reads were obtained per sample on average. Study results and caveats: Tumor repertoires had a smaller top 100 clone share than normal lung. Tumor tissue had significantly higher TCR diversity than normal lung.

The library came from three nested PCR rounds adapted from ARM-PCR protocols. TCRdb passed the multiplex PCR reads through MiXCR, listing each CDR3 protein once. The sample holds roughly 120,000 distinct CDR3 sequences, around 80% seen once. This clonotype was seen only a few times. What it recognizes is unknown. No cell sorting was done before RNA was extracted from the tissue. Newly diagnosed lung cancer patients had thoracic surgery in China, August–late 2014, without prior chemotherapy. This sequence originates from a woman aged 55-70 years with non-small cell lung cancer. Input material: lung tumor tissue.

The CDR3 loop reads CSASMPGQMNTDTQYF. Here the CDR3 DNA reads TGCAGTGCTAGTATGCCGGGACAGATGAACACAGATACGCAGTATTTT. The chain links TRBV20-1 to TRBJ2-3; 7 bases agree with TRBD1. V dropped 3 bases and J dropped 2; count of bases not matched to a gene: 11. This CDR3 is built from 16 residues. The V gene's germline CDR1 is DFQATT and CDR2 SNEGSKA (reference sequence).